This T cell receptor beta chain was observed in a study of immune evolution from preneoplasia to lung adenocarcinoma. Broader study findings: Normal lung had the highest top T cell clone frequencies. Later-stage lesions seemingly showed higher T cell density and diversity than normal lung.

In germline, CDR1 is SGHRS, CDR2 YFSETQ. V was pared by 5 bases and J by 4 bases, with 9 bases of the junction left unmatched. The CDR3 extends over 15 amino acids. The repertoire was sequenced with immunoSEQ multiplex PCR; TCRdb's copy has only in-frame clones and lacks some. The data contain 27,000 or so clones, around 74% of them singletons. Comment on this clone: What it binds is unknown.

Two lung cancer pathologists independently confirmed each histologic diagnosis. Sequenced input: FFPE invasive lung adenocarcinoma tissue. This clonotype was obtained from a person aged 55 to 75 with invasive lung adenocarcinoma. Some clones in this sample may be carry-over from other donors' samples. This rearrangement joins TRBV5-1 to TRBJ2-1, with 7 bases identical to TRBD2. CDR3 sequence reads: CASRYTSDGYNEQFF. CDR3 DNA: TGCGCCAGCAGGTATACTAGCGACGGGTACAATGAGCAGTTCTTC.